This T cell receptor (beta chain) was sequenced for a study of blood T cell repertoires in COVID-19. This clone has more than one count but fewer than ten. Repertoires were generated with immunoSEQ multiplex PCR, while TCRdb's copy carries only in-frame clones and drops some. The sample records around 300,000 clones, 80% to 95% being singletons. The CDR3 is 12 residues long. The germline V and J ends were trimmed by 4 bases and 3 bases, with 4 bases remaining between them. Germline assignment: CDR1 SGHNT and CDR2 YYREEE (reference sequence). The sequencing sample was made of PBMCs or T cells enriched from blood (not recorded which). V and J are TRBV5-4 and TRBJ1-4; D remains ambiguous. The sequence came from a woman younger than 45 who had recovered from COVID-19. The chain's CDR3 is CASSRSNEKLFF. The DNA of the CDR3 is TGTGCCAGCAGCCGGTCTAATGAAAAACTGTTTTTT. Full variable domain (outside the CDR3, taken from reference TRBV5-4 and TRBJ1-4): ETGVTQSPTHLIKTRGQQVTLRCSSQSGHNTVSWYQQALGQGPQFIFQYYREEENGRGNFPPRFSGLQFPNYSSELNVNALELDDSALYLCASSRSNEKLFFGSGTQLSVL.